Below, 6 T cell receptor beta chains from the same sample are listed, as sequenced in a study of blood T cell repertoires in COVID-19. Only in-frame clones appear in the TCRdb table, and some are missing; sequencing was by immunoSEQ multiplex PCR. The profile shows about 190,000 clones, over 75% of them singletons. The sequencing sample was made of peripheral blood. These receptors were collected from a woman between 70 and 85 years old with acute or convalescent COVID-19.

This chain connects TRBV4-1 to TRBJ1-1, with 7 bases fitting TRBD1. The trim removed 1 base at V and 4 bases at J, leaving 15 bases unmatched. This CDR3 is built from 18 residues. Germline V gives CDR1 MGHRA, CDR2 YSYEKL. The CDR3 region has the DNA TGCGCCAGCAGCCAAGGGGGGAAACAGGGGATTGTGGGCACTGAAGCTTTCTTT. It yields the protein CASSQGGKQGIVGTEAFF.

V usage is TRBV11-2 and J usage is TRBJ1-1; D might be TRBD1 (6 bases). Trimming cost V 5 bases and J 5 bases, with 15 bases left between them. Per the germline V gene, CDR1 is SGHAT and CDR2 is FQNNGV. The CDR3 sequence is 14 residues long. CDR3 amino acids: CASSQTGWGTEAFF. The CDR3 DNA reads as TGTGCCAGCAGCCAAACAGGGTGGGGTACTGAAGCTTTCTTT.

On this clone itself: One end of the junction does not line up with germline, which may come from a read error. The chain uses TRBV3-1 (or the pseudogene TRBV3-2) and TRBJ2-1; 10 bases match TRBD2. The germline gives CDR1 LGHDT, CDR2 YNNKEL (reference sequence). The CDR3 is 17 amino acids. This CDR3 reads CASSQMLLAGEKNEQFF. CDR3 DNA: TGTGCGAGCAGCCAAATGCTGCTAGCGGGAGAGAAAAATGAGCAGTTCTTC.

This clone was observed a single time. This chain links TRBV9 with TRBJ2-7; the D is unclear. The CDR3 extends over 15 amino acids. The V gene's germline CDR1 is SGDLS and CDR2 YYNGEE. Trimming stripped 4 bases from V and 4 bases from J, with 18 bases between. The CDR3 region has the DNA TGTGCCAGCAGCAAAGCCCCCTCACGAGGTTACGAGCAGTACTTC. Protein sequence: CASSKAPSRGYEQYF.

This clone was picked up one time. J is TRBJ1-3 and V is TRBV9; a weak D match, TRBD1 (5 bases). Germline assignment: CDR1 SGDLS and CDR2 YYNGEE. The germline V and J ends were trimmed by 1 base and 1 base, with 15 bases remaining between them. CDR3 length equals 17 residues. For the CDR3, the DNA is TGTGCCAGCAGCGTAACATCGCGGGGGGGATCTGGAAACACCATATATTTT. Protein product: CASSVTSRGGSGNTIYF.

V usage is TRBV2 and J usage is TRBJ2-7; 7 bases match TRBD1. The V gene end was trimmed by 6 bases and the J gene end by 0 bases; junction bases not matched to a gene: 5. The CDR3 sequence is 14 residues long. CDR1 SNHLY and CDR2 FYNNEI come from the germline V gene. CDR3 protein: CASRTDRHSYEQYF. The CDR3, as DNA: TGTGCCAGCAGAACGGACAGGCACTCCTACGAGCAGTACTTC.